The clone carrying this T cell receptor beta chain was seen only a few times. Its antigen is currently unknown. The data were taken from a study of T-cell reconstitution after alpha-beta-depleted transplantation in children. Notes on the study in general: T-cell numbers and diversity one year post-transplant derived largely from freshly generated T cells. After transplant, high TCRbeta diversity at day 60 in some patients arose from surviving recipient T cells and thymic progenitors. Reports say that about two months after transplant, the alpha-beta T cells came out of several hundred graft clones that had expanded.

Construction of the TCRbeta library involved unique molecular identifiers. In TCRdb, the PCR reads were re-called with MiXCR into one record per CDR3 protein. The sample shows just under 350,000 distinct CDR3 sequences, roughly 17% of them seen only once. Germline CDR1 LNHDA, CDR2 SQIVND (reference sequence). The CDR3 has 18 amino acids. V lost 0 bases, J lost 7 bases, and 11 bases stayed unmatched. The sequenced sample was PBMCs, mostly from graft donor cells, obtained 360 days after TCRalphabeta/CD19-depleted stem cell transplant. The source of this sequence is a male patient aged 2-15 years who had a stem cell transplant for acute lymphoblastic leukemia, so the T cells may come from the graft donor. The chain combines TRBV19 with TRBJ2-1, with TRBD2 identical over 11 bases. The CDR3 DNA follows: TGTGCCAGTAGTATAGATCTATGGCTAGCGGGAGGAGGAAATGAGCAGTTCTTC. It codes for CASSIDLWLAGGGNEQFF. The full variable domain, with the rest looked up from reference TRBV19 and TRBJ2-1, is DGGITQSPKYLFRKEGQNVTLSCEQNLNHDAMYWYRQDPGQGLRLIYYSQIVNDFQKGDIAEGYSVSREKKESFPLTVTSAQKNPTAFYLCASSIDLWLAGGGNEQFFGPGTRLTVL.